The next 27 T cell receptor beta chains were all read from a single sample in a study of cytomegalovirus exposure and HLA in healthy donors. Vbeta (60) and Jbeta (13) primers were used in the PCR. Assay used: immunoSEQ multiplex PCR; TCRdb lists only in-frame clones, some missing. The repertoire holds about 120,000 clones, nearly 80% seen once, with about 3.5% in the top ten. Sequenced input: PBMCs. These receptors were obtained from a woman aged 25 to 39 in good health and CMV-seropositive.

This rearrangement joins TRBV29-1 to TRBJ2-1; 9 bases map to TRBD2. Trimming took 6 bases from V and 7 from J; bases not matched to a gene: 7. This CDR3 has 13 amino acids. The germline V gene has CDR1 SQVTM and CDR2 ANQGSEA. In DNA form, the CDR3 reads TGCAGCGTGGCGGGGGGGCTTTTGAATGAGCAGTTCTTC. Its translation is CSVAGGLLNEQFF.

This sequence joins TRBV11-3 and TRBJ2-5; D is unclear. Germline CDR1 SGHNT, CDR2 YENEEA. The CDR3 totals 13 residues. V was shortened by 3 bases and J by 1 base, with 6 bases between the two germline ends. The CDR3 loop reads CASSFGRQETQYF. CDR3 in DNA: TGTGCCAGCAGCTTTGGGCGCCAAGAGACCCAGTACTTC.

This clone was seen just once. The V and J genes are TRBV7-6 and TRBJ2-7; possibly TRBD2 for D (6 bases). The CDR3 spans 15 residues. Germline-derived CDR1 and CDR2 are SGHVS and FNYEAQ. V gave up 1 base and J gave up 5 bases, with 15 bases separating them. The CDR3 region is CASSLETSEGDEQYF. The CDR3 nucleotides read TGTGCCAGCAGCTTAGAGACTAGTGAAGGAGACGAGCAGTACTTC.

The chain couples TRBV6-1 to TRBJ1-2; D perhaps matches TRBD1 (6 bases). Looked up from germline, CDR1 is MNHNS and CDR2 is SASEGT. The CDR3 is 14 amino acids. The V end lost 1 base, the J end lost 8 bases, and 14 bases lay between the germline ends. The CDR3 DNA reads TGTGCCAGCAGTGAAGGGGGACAAGCACGCGGCTACACCTTC. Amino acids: CASSEGGQARGYTF.

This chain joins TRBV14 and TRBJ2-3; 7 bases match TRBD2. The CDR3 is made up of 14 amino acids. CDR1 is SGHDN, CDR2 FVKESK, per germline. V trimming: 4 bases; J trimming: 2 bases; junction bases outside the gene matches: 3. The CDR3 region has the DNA TGTGCCAGCAGCCCGGGACTAATCACAGATACGCAGTATTTT. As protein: CASSPGLITDTQYF.

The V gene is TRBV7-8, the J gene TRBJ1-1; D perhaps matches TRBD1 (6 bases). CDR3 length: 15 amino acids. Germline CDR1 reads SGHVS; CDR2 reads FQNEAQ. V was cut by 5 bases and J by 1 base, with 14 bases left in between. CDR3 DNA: TGTGCCAGCAGCCTAACCGGGACATCGAACACTGAAGCTTTCTTT. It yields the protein CASSLTGTSNTEAFF.

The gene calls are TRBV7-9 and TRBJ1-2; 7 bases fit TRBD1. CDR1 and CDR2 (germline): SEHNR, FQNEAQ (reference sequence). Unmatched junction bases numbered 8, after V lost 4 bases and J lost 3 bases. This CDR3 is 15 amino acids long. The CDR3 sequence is CASSSLQGPYYGYTF. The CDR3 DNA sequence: TGTGCCAGCAGCTCGCTACAGGGGCCTTACTATGGCTACACCTTC.

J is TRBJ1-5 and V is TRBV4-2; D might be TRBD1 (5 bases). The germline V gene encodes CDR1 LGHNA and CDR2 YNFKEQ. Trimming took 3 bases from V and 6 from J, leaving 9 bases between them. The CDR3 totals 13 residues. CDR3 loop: CASSQKGFQPQHF. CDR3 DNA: TGTGCCAGCAGCCAGAAGGGGTTTCAGCCCCAGCATTTT.

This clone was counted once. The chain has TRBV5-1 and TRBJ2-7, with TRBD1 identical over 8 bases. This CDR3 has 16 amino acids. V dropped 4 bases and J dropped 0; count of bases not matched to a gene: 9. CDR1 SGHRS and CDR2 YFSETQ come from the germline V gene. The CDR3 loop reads CASSPLDRESSYEQYF. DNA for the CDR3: TGCGCCAGCAGCCCTTTGGACAGGGAGAGCTCCTACGAGCAGTACTTC.

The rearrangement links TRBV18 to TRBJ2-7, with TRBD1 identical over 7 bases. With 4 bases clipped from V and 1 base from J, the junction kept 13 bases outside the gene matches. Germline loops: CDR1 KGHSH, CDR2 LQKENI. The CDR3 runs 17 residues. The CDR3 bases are TGTGCCAGCTCACTTTTTAAGTCCGGGACAGATTCCTACGAGCAGTACTTC. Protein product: CASSLFKSGTDSYEQYF.

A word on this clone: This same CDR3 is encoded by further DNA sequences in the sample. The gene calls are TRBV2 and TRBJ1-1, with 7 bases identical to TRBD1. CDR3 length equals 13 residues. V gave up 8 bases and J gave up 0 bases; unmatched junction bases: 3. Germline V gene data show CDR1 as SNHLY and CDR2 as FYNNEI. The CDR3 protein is CASRRGMNTEAFF. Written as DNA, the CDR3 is TGTGCCAGCCGCAGGGGGATGAACACTGAAGCTTTCTTT.

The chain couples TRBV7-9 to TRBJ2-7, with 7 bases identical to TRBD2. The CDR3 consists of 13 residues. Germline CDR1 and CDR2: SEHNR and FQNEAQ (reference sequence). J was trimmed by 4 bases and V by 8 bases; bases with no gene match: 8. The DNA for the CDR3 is TGTGCCAGCCAGCGGGGAGGGGTTTACGAGCAGTACTTC. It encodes CASQRGGVYEQYF.

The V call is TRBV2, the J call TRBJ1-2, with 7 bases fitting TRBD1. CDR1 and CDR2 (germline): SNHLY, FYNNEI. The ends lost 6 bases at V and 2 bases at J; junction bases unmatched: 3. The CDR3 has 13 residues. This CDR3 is CASRSGQNYGYTF. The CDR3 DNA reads TGTGCCAGCAGATCGGGACAGAACTATGGCTACACCTTC.

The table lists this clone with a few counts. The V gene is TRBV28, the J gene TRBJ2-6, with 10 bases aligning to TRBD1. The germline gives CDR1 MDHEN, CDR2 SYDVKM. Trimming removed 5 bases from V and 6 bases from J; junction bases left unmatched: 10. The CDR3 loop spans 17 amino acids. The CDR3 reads CASSLPGTGAVANVLTF. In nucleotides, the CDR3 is TGTGCCAGCAGTCTACCCGGGACAGGGGCTGTGGCCAACGTCCTGACTTTC.

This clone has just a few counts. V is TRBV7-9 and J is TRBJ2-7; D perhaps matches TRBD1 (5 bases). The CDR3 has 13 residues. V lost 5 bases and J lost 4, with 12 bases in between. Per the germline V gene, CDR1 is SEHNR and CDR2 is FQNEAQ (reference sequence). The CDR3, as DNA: TGTGCCAGCAGCCACACAGGCTTTTACGAGCAGTACTTC. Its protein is CASSHTGFYEQYF.

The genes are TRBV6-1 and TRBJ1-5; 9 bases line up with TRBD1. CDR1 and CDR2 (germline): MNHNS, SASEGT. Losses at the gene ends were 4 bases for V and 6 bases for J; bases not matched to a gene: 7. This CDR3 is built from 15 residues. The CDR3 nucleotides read TGTGCCAGCAGTGCGGGACAGGGAGTAAGTCAGCCCCAGCATTTT. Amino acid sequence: CASSAGQGVSQPQHF.

CDR3 amino acids: CASSLRLGGEQFF. The CDR3 nucleotides are TGTGCCAGCAGCTTGAGGCTAGGGGGTGAGCAGTTCTTC. This rearrangement joins TRBV5-6 to TRBJ2-1, with a possible D match to TRBD1 (6 bases). Trimming removed 1 base from V and 9 bases from J, with 11 bases in between. The length of the CDR3 is 13 residues. CDR1 and CDR2 (germline): SGHDT, YYEEEE. The full variable domain, in which reference TRBV5-6 and TRBJ2-1 provide the parts outside the CDR3, is DAGVTQSPTHLIKTRGQQVTLRCSPKSGHDTVSWYQQALGQGPQFIFQYYEEEERQRGNFPDRFSGHQFPNYSSELNVNALLLGDSALYLCASSLRLGGEQFFGPGTRLTVL.

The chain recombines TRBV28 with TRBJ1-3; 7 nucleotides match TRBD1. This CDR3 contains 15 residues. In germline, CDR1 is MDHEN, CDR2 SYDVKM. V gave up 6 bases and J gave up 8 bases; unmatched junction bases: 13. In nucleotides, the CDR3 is TGTGCCAGCAGACCTATAGGGACAGCGGGGGACACCATATATTTT. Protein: CASRPIGTAGDTIYF.

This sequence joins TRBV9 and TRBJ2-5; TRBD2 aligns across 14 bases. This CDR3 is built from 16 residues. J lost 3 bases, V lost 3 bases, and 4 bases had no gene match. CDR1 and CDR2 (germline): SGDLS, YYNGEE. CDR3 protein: CASSEGLAGAKETQYF. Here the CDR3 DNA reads TGTGCCAGCAGCGAGGGACTAGCGGGGGCTAAAGAGACCCAGTACTTC. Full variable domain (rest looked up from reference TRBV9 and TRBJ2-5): DSGVTQTPKHLITATGQRVTLRCSPRSGDLSVYWYQQSLDQGLQFLIQYYNGEERAKGNILERFSAQQFPDLHSELNLSSLELGDSALYFCASSEGLAGAKETQYFGPGTRLLVL.

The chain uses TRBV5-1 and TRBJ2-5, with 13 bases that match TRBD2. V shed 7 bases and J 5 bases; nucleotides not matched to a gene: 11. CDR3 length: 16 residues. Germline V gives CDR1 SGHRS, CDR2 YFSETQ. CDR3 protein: CASSREPTSGGETQYF. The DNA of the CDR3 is TGCGCCAGCTCCCGTGAACCGACTAGCGGGGGGGAGACCCAGTACTTC.

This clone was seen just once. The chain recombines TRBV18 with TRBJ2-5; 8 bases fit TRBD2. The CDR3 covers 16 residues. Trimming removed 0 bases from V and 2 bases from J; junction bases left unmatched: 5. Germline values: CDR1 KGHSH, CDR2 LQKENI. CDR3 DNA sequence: TGTGCCAGCTCACCACCGGGAGTAGCGGGGCAAGAGACCCAGTACTTC. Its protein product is CASSPPGVAGQETQYF.

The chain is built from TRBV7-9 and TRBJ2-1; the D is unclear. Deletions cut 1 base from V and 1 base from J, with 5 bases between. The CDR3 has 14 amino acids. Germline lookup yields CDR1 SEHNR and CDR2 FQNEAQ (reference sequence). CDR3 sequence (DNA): TGTGCCAGCAGCTTAGTTGAGTCCTACAATGAGCAGTTCTTC. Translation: CASSLVESYNEQFF.

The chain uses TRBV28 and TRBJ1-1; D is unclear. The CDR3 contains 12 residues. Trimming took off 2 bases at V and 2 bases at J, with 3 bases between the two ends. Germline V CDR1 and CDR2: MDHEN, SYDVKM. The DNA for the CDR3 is TGTGCCAGCAGTTTAGGCAACACTGAAGCTTTCTTT. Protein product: CASSLGNTEAFF.

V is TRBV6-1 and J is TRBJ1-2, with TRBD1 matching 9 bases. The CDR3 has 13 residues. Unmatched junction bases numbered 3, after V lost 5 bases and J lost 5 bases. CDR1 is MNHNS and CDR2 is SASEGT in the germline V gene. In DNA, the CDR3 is TGTGCCAGCAGTTGGGGACAGGGTTATGGCTACACCTTC. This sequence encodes CASSWGQGYGYTF.

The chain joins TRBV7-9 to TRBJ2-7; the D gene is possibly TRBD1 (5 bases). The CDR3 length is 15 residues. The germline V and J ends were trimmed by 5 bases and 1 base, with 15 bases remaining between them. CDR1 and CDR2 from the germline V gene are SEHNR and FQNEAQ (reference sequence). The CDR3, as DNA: TGTGCCAGCAGCCGAGCTGGAGCAGGGTCCTACGAGCAGTACTTC. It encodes CASSRAGAGSYEQYF.

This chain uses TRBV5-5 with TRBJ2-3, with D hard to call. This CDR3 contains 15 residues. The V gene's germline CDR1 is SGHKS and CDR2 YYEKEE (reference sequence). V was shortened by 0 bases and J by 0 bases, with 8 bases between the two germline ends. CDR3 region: CASSLAVTSTDTQYF. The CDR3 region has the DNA TGTGCCAGCAGCTTGGCCGTGACTAGCACAGATACGCAGTATTTT. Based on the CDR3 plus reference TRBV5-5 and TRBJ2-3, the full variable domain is DAGVTQSPTHLIKTRGQQVTLRCSPISGHKSVSWYQQVLGQGPQFIFQYYEKEERGRGNFPDRFSARQFPNYSSELNVNALLLGDSALYLCASSLAVTSTDTQYFGPGTRLTVL.

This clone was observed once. CDR3 bases: TGTGCCAGCAGCTTAGGCGGAAGGAAGTCGTACGAGCAGTACTTC. It translates to CASSLGGRKSYEQYF. The chain couples TRBV7-2 to TRBJ2-7, with D unclear. The length of the CDR3 is 15 residues. The V gene's germline CDR1 is SGHTA and CDR2 FQGNSA. Trimming shortened V by 1 base and J by 4 bases, and 14 bases separated the two germline ends.